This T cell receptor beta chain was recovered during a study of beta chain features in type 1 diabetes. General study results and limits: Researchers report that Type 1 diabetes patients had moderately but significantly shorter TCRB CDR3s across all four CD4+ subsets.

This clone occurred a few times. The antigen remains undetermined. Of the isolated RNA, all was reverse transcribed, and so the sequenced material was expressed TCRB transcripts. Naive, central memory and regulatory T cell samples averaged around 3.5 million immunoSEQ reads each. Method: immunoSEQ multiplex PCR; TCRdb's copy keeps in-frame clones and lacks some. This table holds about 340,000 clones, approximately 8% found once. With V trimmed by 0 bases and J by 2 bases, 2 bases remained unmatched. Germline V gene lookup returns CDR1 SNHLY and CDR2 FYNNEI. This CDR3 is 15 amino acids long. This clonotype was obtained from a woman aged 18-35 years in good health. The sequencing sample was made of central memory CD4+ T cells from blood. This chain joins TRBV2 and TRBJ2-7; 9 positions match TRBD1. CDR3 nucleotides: TGTGCCAGCAGTGAAGCCGGGACAGGGACCTACGAGCAGTACTTC. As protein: CASSEAGTGTYEQYF.